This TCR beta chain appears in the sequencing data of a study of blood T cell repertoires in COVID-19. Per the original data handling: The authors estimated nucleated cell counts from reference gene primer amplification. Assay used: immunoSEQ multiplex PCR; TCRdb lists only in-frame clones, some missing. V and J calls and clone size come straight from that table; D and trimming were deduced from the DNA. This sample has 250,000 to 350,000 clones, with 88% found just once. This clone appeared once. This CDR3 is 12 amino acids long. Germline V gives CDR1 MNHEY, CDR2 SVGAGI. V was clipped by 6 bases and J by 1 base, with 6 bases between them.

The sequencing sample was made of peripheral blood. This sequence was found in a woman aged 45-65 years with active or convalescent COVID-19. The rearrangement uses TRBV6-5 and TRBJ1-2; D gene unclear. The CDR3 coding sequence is TGTGCCAGCAGCCCCAATAACTATGGCTACACCTTC. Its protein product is CASSPNNYGYTF.